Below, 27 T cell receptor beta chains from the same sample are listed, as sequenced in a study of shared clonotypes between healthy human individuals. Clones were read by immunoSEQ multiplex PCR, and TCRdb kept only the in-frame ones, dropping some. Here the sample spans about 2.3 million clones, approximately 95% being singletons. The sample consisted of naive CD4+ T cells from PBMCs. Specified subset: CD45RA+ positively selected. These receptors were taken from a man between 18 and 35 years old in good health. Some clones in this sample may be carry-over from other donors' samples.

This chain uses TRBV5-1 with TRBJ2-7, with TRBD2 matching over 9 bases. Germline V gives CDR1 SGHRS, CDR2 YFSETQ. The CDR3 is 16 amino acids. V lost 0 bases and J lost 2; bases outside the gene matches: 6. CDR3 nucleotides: TGCGCCAGCAGCTTGGCCATCGCTAGCGGGGCCTACGAGCAGTACTTC. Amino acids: CASSLAIASGAYEQYF.

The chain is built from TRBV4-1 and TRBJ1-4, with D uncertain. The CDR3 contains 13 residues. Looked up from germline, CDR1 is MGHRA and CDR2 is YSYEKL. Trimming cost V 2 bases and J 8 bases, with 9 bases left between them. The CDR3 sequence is CASSQQIIEKLFF. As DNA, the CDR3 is TGCGCCAGCAGCCAACAGATAATAGAAAAACTGTTTTTT.

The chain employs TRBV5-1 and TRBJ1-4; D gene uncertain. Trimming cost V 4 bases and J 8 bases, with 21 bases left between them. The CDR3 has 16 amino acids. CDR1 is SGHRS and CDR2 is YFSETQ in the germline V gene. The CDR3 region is CASSGRWRRVREKLFF. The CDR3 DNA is TGCGCCAGCAGCGGGAGGTGGCGGCGCGTACGAGAAAAACTGTTTTTT.

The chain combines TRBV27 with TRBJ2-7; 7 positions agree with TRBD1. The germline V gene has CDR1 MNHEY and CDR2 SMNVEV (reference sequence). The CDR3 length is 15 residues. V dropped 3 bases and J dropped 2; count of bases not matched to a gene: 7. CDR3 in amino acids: CASSFGTVPPYEQYF. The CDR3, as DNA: TGTGCCAGCAGTTTCGGGACAGTTCCCCCCTACGAGCAGTACTTC.

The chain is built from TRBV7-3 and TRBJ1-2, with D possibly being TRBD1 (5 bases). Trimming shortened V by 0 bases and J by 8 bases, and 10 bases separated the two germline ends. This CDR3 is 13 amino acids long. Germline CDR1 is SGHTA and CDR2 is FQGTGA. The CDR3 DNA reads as TGTGCCAGCAGCTTAACGGGGGTAGAGGGCTACACCTTC. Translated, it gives CASSLTGVEGYTF.

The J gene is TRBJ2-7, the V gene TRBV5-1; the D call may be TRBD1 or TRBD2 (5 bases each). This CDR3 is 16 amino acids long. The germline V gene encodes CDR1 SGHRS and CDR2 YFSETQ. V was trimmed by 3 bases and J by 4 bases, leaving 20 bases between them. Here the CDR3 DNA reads TGCGCCAGCAGCTCATATGGGAGTCAGGGCGGTTACGAGCAGTACTTC. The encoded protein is CASSSYGSQGGYEQYF.

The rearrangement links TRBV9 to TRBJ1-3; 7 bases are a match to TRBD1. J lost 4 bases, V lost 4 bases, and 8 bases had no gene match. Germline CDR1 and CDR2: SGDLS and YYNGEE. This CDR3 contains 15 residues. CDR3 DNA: TGTGCCAGCAGCAACTCAGGGGGTAAAGGAAACACCATATATTTT. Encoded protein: CASSNSGGKGNTIYF.

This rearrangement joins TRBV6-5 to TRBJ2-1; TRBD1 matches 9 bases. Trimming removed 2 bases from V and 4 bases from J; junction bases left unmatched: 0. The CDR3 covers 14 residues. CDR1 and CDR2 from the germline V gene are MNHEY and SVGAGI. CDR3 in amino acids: CASSYGTGYNEQFF. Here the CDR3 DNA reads TGTGCCAGCAGTTACGGGACAGGGTACAATGAGCAGTTCTTC.

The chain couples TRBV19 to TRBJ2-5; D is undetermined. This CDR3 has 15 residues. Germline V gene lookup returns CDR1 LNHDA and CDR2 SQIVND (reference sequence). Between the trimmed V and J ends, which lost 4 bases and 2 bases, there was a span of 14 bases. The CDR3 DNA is TGTGCCAGTAGTACCACCCCCACTGGACAAGAGACCCAGTACTTC. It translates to CASSTTPTGQETQYF.

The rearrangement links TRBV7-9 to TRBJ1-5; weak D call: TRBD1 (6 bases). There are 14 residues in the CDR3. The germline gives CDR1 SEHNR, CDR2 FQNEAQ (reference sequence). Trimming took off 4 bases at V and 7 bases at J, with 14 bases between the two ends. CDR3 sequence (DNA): TGTGCCAGCAGCTCGGGGAGGGGGGACCAGCCCCAGCATTTT. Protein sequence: CASSSGRGDQPQHF.

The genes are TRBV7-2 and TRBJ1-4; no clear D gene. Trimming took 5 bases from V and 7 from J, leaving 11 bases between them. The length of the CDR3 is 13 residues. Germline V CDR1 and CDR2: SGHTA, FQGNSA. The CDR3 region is CASSLRSLEKLFF. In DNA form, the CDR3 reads TGTGCCAGCAGCCTAAGATCACTTGAAAAACTGTTTTTT.

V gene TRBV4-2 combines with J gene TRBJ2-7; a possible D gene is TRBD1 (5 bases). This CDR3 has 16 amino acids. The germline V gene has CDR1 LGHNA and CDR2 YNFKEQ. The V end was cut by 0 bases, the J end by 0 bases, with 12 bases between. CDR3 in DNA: TGTGCCAGCAGCCAAGAATTGGGGCAGAGCTCCTACGAGCAGTACTTC. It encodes CASSQELGQSSYEQYF.

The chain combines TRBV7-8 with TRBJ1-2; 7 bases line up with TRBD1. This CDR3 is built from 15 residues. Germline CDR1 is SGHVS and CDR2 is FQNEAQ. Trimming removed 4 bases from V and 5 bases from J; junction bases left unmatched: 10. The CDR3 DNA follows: TGTGCCAGCAGCTCCCCTGACAGGGCGGCTTATGGCTACACCTTC. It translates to CASSSPDRAAYGYTF.

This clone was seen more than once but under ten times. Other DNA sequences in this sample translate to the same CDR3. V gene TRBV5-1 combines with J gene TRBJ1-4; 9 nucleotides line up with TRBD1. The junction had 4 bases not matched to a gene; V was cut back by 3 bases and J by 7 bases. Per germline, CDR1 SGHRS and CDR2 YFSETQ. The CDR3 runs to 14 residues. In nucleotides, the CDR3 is TGCGCCAGCAGCTCGGGACAGGGAGGTGAAAAACTGTTTTTT. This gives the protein CASSSGQGGEKLFF.

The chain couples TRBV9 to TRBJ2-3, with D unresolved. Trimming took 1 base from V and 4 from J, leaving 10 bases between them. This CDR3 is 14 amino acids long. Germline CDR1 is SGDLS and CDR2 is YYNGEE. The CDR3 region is CASSVSRQADTQYF. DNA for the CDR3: TGTGCCAGCAGCGTAAGTCGCCAGGCAGATACGCAGTATTTT. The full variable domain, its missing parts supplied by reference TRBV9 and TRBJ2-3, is DSGVTQTPKHLITATGQRVTLRCSPRSGDLSVYWYQQSLDQGLQFLIQYYNGEERAKGNILERFSAQQFPDLHSELNLSSLELGDSALYFCASSVSRQADTQYFGPGTRLTVL.

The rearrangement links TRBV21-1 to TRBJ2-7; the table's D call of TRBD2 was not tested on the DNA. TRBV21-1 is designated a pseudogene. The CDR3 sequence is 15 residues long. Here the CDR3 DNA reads TGTGCCAGCAGCCGAGAGCGGGGGAGCTCCTACGAGCAGTACTTC. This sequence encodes CASSRERGSSYEQYF.

The CDR3 here is CASSPRDILRSNYGYTF. For the CDR3, the DNA is TGTGCCAGCAGCCCTCGGGACATCCTACGGAGCAACTATGGCTACACCTTC. The chain recombines TRBV11-2 with TRBJ1-2; tentatively, D is TRBD1 (6 bases). The V gene's germline CDR1 is SGHAT and CDR2 FQNNGV. The CDR3 has 17 amino acids. The V and J ends lost 5 bases and 2 bases respectively, with 21 bases between them.

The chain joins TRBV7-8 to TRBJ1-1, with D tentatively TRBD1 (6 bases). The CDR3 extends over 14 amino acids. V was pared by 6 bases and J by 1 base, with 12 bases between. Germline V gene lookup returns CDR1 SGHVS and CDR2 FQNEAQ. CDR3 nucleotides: TGTGCCAGCAGGAAAACAGGGAGGAACACTGAAGCTTTCTTT. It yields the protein CASRKTGRNTEAFF.

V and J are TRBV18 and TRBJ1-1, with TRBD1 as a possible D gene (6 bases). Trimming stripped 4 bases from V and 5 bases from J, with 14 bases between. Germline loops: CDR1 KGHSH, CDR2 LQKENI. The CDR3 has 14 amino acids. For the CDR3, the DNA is TGTGCCAGCTCACAGGGGGGGGTCGTAACTGAAGCTTTCTTT. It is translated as CASSQGGVVTEAFF.

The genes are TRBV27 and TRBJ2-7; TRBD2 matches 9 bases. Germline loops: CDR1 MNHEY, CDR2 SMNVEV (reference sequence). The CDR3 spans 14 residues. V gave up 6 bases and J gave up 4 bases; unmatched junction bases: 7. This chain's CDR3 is CASRIAGVGYEQYF. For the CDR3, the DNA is TGTGCCAGCAGGATAGCGGGAGTAGGATACGAGCAGTACTTC.

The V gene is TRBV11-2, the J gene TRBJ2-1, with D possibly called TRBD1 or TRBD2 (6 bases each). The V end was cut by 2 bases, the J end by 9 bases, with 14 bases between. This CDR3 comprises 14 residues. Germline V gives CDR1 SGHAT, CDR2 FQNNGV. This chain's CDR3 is CASSLTGARGEQFF. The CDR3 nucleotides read TGTGCCAGCAGCTTAACGGGGGCGCGGGGTGAGCAGTTCTTC.

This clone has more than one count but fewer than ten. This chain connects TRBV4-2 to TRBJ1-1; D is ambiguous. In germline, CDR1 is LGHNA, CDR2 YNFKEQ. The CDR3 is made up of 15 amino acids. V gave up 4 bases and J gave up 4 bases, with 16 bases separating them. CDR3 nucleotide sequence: TGTGCCAGCAGCCTATACCGAGGAGTCGGCACTGAAGCTTTCTTT. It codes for CASSLYRGVGTEAFF.

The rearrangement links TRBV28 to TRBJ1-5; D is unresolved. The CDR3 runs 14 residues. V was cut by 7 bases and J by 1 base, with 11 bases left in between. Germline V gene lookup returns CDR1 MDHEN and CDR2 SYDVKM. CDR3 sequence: CASINGGSNQPQHF. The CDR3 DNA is TGTGCCAGCATCAACGGTGGCAGCAATCAGCCCCAGCATTTT.

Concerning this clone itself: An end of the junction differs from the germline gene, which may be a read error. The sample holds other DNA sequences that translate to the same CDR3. The CDR3 here is CASRIEDRDYTGELFF. CDR3 in DNA: TGTGCCAGCAGGATAGAAGACAGGGATTACACCGGGGAGCTGTTTTTC. The chain carries TRBV4-2 and TRBJ2-2, with TRBD1 matching 7 bases. From germline, CDR1 is LGHNA and CDR2 YNFKEQ. CDR3 size: 16 residues.

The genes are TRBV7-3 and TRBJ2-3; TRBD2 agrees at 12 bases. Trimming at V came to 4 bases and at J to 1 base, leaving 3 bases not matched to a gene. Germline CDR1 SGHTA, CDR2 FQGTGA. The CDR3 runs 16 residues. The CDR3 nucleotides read TGTGCCAGCAGCTACGGACTAGCGGGGCGCACAGATACGCAGTATTTT. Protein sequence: CASSYGLAGRTDTQYF.

The CDR3 here is CSVRSDRGNTIYF. CDR3 DNA sequence: TGCAGCGTCCGTTCGGACAGGGGAAACACCATATATTTT. The V and J genes are TRBV29-1 and TRBJ1-3; 7 bases fit TRBD1. Germline V gene data show CDR1 as SQVTM and CDR2 as ANQGSEA. V gave up 6 bases and J gave up 4 bases; unmatched junction bases: 6. The length of the CDR3 is 13 residues.

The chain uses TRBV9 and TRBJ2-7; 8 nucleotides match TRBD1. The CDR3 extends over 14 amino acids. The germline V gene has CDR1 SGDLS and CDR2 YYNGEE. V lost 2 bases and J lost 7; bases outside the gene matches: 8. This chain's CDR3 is CASSVGQGPGEQYF. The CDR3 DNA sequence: TGTGCCAGCAGCGTCGGACAGGGCCCGGGGGAGCAGTACTTC.